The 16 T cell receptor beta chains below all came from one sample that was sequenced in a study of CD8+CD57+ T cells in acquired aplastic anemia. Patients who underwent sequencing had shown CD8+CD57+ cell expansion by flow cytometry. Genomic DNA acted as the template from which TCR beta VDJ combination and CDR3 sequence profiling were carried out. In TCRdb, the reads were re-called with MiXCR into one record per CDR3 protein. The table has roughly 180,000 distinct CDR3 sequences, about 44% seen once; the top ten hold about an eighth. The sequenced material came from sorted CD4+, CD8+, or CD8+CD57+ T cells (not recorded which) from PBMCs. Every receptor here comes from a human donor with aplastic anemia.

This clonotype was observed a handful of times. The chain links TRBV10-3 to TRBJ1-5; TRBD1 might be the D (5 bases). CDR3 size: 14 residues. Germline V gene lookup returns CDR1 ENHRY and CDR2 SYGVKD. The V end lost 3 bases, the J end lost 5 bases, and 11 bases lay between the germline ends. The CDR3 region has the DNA TGTGCCATCAGTGACGACAGCCTCTATCAGCCCCAGCATTTT. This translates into CAISDDSLYQPQHF.

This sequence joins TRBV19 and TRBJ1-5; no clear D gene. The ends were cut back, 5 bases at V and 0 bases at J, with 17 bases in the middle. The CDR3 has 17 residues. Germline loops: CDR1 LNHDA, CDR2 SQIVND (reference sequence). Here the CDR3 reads CASSLVLGGGSNQPQHF. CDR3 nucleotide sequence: TGTGCCAGTAGTCTCGTTTTGGGCGGTGGTAGCAATCAGCCCCAGCATTTT.

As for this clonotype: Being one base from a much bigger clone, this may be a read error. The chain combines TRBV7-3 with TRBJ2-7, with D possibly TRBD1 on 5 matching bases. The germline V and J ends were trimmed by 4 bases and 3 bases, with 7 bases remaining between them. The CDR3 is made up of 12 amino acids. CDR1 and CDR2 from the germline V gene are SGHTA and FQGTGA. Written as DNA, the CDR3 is TGTGCCAGCAGCTCGGACAACTACGAGCAGTACTTC. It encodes CASSSDNYEQYF.

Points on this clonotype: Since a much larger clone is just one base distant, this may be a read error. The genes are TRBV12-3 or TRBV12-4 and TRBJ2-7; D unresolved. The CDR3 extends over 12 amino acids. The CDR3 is CVSSLSSYGQYF. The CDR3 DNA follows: TGTGTCAGCAGCCTCAGCTCCTACGGGCAGTACTTC.

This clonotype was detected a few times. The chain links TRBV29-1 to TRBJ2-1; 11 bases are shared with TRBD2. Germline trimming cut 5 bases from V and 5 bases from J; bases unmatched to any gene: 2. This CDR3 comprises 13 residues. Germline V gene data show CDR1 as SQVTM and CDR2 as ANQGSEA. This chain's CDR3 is CSVLSGGDNEQFF. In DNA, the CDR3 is TGCAGCGTTCTTAGCGGGGGGGACAATGAGCAGTTCTTC.

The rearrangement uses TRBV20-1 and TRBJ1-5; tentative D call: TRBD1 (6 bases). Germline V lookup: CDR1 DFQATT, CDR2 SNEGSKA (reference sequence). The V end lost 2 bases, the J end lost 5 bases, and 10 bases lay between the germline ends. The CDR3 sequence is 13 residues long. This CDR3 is CSARKGVDQPQHF. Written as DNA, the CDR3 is TGCAGTGCTAGAAAGGGGGTGGATCAGCCCCAGCATTTT.

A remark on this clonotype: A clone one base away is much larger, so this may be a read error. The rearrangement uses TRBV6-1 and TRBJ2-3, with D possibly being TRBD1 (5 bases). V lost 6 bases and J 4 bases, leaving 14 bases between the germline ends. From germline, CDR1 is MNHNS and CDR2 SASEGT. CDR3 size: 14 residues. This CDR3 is CASRSGLEADTQYF. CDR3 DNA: TGTGCCAGCAGATCAGGGCTCGAGGCAGATACGCAGTATTTT.

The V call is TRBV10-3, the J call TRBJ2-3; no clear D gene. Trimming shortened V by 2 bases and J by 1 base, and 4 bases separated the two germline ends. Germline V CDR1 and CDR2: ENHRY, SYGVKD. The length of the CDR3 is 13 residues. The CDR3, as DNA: TGTGCCATCAGTGAGCCCCGCACAGATACGCAGTATTTT. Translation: CAISEPRTDTQYF.

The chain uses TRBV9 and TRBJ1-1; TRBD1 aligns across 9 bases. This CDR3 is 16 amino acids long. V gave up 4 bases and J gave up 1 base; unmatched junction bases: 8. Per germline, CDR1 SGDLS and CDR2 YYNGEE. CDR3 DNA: TGTGCCAGCAGCCATTCCGGGACAGGGAAGAACACTGAAGCTTTCTTT. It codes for CASSHSGTGKNTEAFF.

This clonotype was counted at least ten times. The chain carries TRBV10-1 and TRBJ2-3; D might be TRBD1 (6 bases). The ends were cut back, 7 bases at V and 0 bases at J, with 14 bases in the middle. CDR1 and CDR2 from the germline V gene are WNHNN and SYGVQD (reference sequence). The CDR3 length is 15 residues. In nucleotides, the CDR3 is TGCGCCAGCAATAAAAGGCAGGGGAGCACAGATACGCAGTATTTT. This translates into CASNKRQGSTDTQYF.

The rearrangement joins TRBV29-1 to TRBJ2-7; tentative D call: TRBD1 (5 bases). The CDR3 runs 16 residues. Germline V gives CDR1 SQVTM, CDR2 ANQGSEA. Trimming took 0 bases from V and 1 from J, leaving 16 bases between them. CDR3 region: CSVEERATDRSYEQYF. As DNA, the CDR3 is TGCAGCGTTGAAGAGAGAGCGACAGATAGATCCTACGAGCAGTACTTC.

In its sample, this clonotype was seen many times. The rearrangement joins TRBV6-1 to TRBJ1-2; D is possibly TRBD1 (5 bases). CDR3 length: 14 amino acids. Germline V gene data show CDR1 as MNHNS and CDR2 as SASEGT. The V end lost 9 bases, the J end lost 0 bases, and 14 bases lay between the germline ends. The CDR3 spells CASIGTDANYGYTF. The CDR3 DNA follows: TGTGCCAGTATAGGGACGGATGCTAACTATGGCTACACCTTC.

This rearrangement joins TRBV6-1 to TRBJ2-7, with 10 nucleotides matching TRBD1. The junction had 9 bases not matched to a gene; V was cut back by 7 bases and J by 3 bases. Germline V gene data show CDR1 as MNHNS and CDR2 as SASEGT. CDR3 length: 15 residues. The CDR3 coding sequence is TGTGCCAGCACGAACTCCGGGACAGGGGTCTACGAGCAGTACTTC. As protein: CASTNSGTGVYEQYF.

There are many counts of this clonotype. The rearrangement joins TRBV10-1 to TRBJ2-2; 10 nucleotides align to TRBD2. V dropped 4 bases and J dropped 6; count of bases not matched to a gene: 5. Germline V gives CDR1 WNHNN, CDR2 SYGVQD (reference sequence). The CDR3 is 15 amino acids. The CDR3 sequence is CASSVGSGGPGELFF. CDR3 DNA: TGCGCCAGCAGTGTCGGTAGCGGGGGGCCCGGGGAGCTGTTTTTT.

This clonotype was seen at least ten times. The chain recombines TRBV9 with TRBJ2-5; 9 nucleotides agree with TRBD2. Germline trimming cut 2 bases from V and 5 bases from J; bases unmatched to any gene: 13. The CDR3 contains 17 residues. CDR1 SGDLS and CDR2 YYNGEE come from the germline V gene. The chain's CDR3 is CASSVLTGGGARETQYF. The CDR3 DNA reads TGTGCCAGCAGCGTTCTGACTGGCGGGGGGGCCCGGGAGACCCAGTACTTC.

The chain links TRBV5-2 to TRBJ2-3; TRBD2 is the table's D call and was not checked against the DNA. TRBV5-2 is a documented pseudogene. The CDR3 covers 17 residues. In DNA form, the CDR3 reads TGTGCCAGCAACCCGGGACTAGCGGGCCCTAGCACAGATACGCAGTATTTT. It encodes CASNPGLAGPSTDTQYF.